The text below deals with one T cell receptor (beta chain). As to time point: after dendritic cell vaccination, including at tumor progression/relapse. The data originate from a study of glioma-infiltrating T cells after dendritic cell vaccination. About the research overall: The vaccine used monocyte-derived dendritic cells pulsed overnight with autologous tumor lysate.

The CDR3 totals 18 residues. V lost 0 bases, J lost 7 bases, and 11 bases stayed unmatched. Germline V CDR1 and CDR2: LGHNA, YSLEER. Amplification used 60 V beta primers and 13 J beta primers. This table comes from immunoSEQ multiplex PCR, and its TCRdb copy is limited to in-frame clones, with some not included. The sample lists approximately 85,000 clones, 85% seen once, with 8.5% in the top ten. This receptor was obtained from a human donor with glioblastoma. The sequences come from blood, collected after dendritic cell vaccination. The V and J genes are TRBV4-3 and TRBJ2-1; 11 bases line up with TRBD1. The CDR3 nucleotides are TGCGCCAGCAGCCAAGACTTAATCGGGACAGGGGGGATGAATGAGCAGTTCTTC. Residues: CASSQDLIGTGGMNEQFF.